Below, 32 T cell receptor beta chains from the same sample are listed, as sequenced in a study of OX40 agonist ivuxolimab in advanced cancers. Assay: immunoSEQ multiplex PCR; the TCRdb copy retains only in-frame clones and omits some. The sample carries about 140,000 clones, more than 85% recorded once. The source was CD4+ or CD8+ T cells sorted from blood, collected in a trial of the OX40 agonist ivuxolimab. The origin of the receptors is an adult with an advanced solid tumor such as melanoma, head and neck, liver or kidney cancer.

In DNA form, the CDR3 reads TGTGCCAGCAGCCAAGTGACAGGCATGGAAGCTTTCTTT. This codes for CASSQVTGMEAFF. The chain is built from TRBV7-3 and TRBJ1-1; maybe TRBD1 (6 bases). Germline V CDR1 and CDR2: SGHTA, FQGTGA. Trimming took 5 bases from V and 8 from J, leaving 15 bases between them. The CDR3 is 13 residues long. Supplemented by reference TRBV7-3 and TRBJ1-1, the full variable domain reads GAGVSQTPSNKVTEKGKYVELRCDPISGHTALYWYRQSLGQGPEFLIYFQGTGAADDSGLPNDRFFAVRPEGSVSTLKIQRTERGDSAVYLCASSQVTGMEAFFGQGTRLTVV.

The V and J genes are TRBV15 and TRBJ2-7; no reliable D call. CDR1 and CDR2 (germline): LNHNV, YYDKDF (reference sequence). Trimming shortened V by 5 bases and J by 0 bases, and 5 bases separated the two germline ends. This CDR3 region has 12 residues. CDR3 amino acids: CATSLPSYEQYF. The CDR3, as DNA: TGTGCCACCAGCCTTCCCTCCTACGAGCAGTACTTC. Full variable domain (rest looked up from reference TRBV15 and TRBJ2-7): DAMVIQNPRYQVTQFGKPVTLSCSQTLNHNVMYWYQQKSSQAPKLLFHYYDKDFNNEADTPDNFQSRRPNTSFCFLDIRSPGLGDTAMYLCATSLPSYEQYFGPGTRLTVT.

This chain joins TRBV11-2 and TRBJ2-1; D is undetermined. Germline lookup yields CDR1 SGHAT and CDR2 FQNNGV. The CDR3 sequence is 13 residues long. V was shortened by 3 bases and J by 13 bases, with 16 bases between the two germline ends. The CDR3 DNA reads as TGTGCCAGCAGCTTGGAAGCGCTTTCAACCCAGTTCTTC. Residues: CASSLEALSTQFF. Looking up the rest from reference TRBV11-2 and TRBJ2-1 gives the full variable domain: EAGVAQSPRYKIIEKRQSVAFWCNPISGHATLYWYQQILGQGPKLLIQFQNNGVVDDSQLPKDRFSAERLKGVDSTLKIQPAKLEDSAVYLCASSLEALSTQFFGPGTRLTVL.

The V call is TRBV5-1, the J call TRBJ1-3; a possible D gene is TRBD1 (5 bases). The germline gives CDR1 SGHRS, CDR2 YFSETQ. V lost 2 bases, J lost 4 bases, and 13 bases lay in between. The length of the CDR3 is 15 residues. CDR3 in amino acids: CASSFGEGLGNTIYF. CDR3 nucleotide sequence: TGCGCCAGCAGCTTCGGAGAGGGGTTGGGAAACACCATATATTTT.

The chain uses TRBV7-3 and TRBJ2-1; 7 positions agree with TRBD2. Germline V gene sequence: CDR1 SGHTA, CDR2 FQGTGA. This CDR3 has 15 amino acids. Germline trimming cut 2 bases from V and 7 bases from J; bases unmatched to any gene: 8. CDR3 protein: CASSLLLAQTNEQFF. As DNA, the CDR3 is TGTGCCAGCAGCTTACTACTAGCGCAAACTAATGAGCAGTTCTTC.

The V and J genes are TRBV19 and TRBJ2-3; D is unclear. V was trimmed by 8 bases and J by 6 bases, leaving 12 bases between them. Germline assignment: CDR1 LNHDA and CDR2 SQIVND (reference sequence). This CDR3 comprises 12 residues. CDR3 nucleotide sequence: TGTGCCAGTGCGGTGACCGGGGATACGCAGTATTTT. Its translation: CASAVTGDTQYF.

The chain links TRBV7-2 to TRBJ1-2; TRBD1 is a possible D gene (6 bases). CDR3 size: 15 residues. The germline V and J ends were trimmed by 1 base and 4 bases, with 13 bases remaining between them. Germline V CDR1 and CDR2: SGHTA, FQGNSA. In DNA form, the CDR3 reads TGTGCCAGCAGCTTAGTCTACAGGGAGGGCTATGGCTACACCTTC. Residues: CASSLVYREGYGYTF.

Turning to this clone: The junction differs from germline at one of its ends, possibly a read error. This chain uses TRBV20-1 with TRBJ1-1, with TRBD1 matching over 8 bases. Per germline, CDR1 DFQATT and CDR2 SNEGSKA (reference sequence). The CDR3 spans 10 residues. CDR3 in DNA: TGCAGTGCTAGAGGGACAGGGCCAGCCTTT. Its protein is CSARGTGPAF.

CDR3 DNA sequence: TGTGCCAGTAGTATTCCGGACAGGGTGGGTAATTCACCCCTCCACTTT. This encodes CASSIPDRVGNSPLHF. The V gene is TRBV19, the J gene TRBJ1-6, with 8 bases fitting TRBD1. In germline, CDR1 is LNHDA, CDR2 SQIVND (reference sequence). The CDR3 has 16 residues. Trimming removed 3 bases from V and 6 bases from J; junction bases left unmatched: 7.

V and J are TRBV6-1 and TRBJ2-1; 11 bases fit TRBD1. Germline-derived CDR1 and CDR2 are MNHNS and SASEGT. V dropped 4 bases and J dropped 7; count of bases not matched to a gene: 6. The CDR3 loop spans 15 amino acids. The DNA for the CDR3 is TGTGCCAGCAGTGGCGGGACAGGGGGAAAAAATGAGCAGTTCTTC. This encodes CASSGGTGGKNEQFF.

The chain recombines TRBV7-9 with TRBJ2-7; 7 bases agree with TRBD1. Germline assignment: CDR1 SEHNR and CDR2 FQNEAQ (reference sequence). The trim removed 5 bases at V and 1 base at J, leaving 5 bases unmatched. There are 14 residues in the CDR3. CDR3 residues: CASSVPTGSYEQYF. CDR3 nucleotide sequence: TGTGCCAGCAGCGTCCCGACAGGGTCCTACGAGCAGTACTTC. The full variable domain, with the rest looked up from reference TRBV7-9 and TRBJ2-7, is DTGVSQNPRHKITKRGQNVTFRCDPISEHNRLYWYRQTLGQGPEFLTYFQNEAQLEKSRLLSDRFSAERPKGSFSTLEIQRTEQGDSAMYLCASSVPTGSYEQYFGPGTRLTVT.

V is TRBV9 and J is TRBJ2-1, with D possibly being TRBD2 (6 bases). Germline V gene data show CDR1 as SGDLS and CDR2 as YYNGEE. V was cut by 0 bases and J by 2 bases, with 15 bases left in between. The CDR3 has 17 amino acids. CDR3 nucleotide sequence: TGTGCCAGCAGCGTAGTGAAAGCGGGCGCTACCTACAATGAGCAGTTCTTC. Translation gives CASSVVKAGATYNEQFF.

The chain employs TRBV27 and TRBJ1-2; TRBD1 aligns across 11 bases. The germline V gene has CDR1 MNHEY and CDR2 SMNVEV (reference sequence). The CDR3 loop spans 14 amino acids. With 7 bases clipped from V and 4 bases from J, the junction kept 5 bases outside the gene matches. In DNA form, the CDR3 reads TGTGCCAGCAAAGGGACAGGGGGGATCTATGGCTACACCTTC. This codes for CASKGTGGIYGYTF.

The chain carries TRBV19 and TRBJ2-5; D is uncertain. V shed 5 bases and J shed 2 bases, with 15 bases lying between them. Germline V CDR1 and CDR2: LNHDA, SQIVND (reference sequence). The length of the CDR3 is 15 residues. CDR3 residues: CASSLAVGIQETQYF. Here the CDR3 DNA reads TGTGCCAGTAGTTTGGCAGTGGGAATACAAGAGACCCAGTACTTC.

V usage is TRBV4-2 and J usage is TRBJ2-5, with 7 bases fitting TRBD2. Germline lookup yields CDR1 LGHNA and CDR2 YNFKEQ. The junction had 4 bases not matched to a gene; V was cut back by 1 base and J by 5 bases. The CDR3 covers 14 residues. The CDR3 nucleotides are TGTGCCAGCAGCCAAGTAGCGGGCAGGGAGACCCAGTACTTC. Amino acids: CASSQVAGRETQYF.

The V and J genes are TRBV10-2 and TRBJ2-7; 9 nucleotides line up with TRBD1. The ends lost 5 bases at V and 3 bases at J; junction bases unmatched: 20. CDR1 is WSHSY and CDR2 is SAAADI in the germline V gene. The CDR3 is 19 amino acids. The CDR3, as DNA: TGCGCCAGCAGTAGAAACCGGGACAGGGTAGCCGGCTCGGACTACGAGCAGTACTTC. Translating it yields CASSRNRDRVAGSDYEQYF.

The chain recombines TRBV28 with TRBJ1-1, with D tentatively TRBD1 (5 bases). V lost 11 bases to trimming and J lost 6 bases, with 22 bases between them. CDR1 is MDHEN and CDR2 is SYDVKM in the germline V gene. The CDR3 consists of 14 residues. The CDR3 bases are TGTGCCTCCACTGACACCAGGGTTTCGGCTGAAGCTTTCTTT. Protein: CASTDTRVSAEAFF.

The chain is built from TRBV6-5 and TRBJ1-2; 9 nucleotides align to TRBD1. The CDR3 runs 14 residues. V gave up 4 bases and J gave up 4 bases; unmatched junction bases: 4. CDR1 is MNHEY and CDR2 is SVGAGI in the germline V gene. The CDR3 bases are TGTGCCAGCAGTTCCGGACAGGGGTCCTATGGCTACACCTTC. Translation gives CASSSGQGSYGYTF.

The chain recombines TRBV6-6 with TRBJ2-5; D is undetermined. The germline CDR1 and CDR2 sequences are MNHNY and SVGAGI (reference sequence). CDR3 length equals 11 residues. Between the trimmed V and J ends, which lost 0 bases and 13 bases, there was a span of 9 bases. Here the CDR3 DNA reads TGTGCCAGCAGTTACTCGATGTATCTGTACTTC. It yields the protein CASSYSMYLYF.

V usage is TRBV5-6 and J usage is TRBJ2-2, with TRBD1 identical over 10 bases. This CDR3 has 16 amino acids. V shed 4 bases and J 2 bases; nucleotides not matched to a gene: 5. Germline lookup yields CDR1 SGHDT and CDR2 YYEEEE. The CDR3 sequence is CASSGDRGTNTGELFF. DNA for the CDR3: TGTGCCAGCAGCGGGGACAGGGGAACAAACACCGGGGAGCTGTTTTTT.

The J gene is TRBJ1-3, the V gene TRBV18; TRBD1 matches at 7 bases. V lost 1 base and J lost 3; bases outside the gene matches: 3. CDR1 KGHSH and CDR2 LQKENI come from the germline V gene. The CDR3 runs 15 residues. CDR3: CASSPQGAGGNTIYF. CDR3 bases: TGTGCCAGCTCACCACAGGGGGCAGGTGGAAACACCATATATTTT.

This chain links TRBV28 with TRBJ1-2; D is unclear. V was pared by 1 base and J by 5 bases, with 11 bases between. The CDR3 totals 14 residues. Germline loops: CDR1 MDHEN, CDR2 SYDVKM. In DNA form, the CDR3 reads TGTGCCAGCAGTTTATTGATAGGGAGTTATGGCTACACCTTC. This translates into CASSLLIGSYGYTF.

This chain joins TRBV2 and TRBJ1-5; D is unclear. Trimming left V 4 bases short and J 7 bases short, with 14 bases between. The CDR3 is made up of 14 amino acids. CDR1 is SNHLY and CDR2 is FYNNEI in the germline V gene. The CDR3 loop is CASSAEGPQQPQHF. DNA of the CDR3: TGTGCCAGCAGTGCAGAAGGACCACAGCAGCCCCAGCATTTT.

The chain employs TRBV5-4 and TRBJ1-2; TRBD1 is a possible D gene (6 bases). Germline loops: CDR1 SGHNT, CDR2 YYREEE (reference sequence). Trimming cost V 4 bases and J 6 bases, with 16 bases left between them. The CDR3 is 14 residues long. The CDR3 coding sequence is TGTGCCAGCAGCCCGGGGACACCCGTGGATGGCTACACCTTC. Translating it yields CASSPGTPVDGYTF. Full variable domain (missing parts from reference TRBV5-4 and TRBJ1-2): ETGVTQSPTHLIKTRGQQVTLRCSSQSGHNTVSWYQQALGQGPQFIFQYYREEENGRGNFPPRFSGLQFPNYSSELNVNALELDDSALYLCASSPGTPVDGYTFGSGTRLTVV.

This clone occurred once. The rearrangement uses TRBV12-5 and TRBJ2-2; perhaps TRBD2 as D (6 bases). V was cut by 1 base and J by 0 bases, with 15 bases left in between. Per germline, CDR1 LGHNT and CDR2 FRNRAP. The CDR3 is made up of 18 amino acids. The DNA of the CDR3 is TGTGCTAGTGGTTTGGGATCTTGGGAGGTCTCGAACACCGGGGAGCTGTTTTTT. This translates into CASGLGSWEVSNTGELFF.

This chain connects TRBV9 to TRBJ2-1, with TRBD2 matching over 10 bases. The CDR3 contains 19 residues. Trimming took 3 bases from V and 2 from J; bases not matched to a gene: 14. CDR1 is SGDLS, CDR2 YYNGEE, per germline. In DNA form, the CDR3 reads TGTGCCAGCAGCGCCCAAGGGACTAGCGCCTTCCGCACCTACAATGAGCAGTTCTTC. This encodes CASSAQGTSAFRTYNEQFF.

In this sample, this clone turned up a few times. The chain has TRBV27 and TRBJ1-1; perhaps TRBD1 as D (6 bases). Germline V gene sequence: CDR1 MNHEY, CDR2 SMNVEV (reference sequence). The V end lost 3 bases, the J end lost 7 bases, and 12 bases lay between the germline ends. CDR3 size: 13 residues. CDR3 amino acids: CASSFTGLSEAFF. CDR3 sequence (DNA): TGTGCCAGCAGTTTTACAGGGCTGAGTGAAGCTTTCTTT.

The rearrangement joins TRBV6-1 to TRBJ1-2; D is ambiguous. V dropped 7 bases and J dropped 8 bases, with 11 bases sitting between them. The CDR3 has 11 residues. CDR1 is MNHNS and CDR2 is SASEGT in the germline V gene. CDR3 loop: CASMGLEGYTF. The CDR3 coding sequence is TGTGCCAGCATGGGTTTAGAGGGCTACACCTTC.

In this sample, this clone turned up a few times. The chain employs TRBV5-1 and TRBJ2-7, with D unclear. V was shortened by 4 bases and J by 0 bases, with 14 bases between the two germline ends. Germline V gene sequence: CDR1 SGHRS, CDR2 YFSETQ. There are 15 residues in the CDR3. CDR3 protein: CASSDPSDASYEQYF. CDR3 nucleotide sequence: TGCGCCAGCAGCGACCCCTCGGACGCCTCCTACGAGCAGTACTTC.

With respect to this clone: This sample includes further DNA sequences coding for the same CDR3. CDR3 in DNA: TGTGCCAGCAGTTTCCTAGCGACTGGGGCCAACGTCCTGACTTTC. Amino acids: CASSFLATGANVLTF. This chain joins TRBV27 and TRBJ2-6, with D tentatively TRBD2 (6 bases). CDR3 length equals 15 residues. The germline V gene has CDR1 MNHEY and CDR2 SMNVEV (reference sequence). The V end was cut by 3 bases, the J end by 2 bases, with 8 bases between.

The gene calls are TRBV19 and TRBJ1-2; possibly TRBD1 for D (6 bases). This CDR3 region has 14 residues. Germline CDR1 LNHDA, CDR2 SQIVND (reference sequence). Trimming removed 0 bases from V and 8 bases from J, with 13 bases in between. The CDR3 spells CASSIEWGRRGYTF. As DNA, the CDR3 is TGTGCCAGTAGTATAGAATGGGGGCGGCGCGGCTACACCTTC. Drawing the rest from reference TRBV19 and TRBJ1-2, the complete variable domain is DGGITQSPKYLFRKEGQNVTLSCEQNLNHDAMYWYRQDPGQGLRLIYYSQIVNDFQKGDIAEGYSVSREKKESFPLTVTSAQKNPTAFYLCASSIEWGRRGYTFGSGTRLTVV.

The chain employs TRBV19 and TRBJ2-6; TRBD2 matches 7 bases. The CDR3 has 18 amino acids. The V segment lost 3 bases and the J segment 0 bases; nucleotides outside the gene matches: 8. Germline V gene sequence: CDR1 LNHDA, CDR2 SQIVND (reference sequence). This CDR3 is CASSIPSGADSGANVLTF. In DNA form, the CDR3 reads TGTGCCAGTAGTATCCCCAGCGGGGCGGACTCTGGGGCCAACGTCCTGACTTTC.